The sequence of this TCR beta chain was determined in a study of CD8 T cells in Susac syndrome. Study-level results: Among people with Susac, CD8+ clonal expansion was greatest in TEMRA cells and active patients.

Trimming took 0 bases from V and 6 from J; bases not matched to a gene: 5. The CDR3 length is 15 residues. Per germline, CDR1 SGHNT and CDR2 YYREEE (reference sequence). RNA, at about 0.45 to 1 ug, was reverse transcribed with random hexamers. Multiplex PCR with immunoSEQ amplified the TCR beta CDR3 across 54 Vbeta and 13 Jbeta. Via MiXCR, TCRdb re-called the immunoSEQ multiplex PCR reads, giving one row per CDR3 protein. The sample has about 53,000 distinct CDR3 sequences, around 95% seen once. TEMRA cells were FACS-enriched and CD8+ and CD4+ T cells negatively isolated. As for this clonotype: Antigen: not known.

The sample was CD8+ T cells from PBMCs. This rearrangement joins TRBV5-4 to TRBJ2-1; 8 nucleotides agree with TRBD1. This clonotype was sampled from a human donor with Susac syndrome. CDR3 nucleotides: TGTGCCAGCAGCTTGGCTCGGACAGGGTCCAATGAGCAGTTCTTC. The encoded protein is CASSLARTGSNEQFF.